This TCR beta chain was sequenced during a study of T cells in Graves' hyperthyroidism and ophthalmopathy. Regions amplified from RNA transcripts were the TCR beta CDR3 regions. The HTBI primer set drove a first-round RT-PCR of the TCR CDR3. In TCRdb, the multiplex PCR reads were re-called with MiXCR into one record per CDR3 protein. The sample consists of 640,000 or so distinct CDR3 sequences, over 12% of them appearing once. This clonotype showed up just a few times. This CDR3 spans 16 amino acids. In germline, CDR1 is SGHAT, CDR2 FQNNGV. The junction had 7 bases not matched to a gene; V was cut back by 4 bases and J by 1 base.

This TCR was recovered from a woman aged 35 to 49 with Graves' ophthalmopathy. The sample consisted of blood. J is TRBJ2-7 and V is TRBV11-2; 10 bases are shared with TRBD2. The CDR3 DNA is TGTGCCAGCAGCTGGGTGACTAGCGGGCCTTCCTACGAGCAGTACTTC. It is translated as CASSWVTSGPSYEQYF.